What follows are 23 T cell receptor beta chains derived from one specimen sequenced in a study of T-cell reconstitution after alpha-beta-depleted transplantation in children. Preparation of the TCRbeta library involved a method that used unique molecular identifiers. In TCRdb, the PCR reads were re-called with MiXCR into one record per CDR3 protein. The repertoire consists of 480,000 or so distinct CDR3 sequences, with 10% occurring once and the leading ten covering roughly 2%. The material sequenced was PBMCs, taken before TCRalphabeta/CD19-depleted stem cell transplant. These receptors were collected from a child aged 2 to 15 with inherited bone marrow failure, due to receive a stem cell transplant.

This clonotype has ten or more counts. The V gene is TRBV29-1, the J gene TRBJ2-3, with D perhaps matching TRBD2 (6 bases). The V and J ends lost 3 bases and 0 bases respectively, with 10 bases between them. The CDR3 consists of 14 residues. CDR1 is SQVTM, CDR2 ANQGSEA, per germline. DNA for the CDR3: TGCAGCGTTGACGGGGGTCCTAGCACAGATACGCAGTATTTT. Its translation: CSVDGGPSTDTQYF.

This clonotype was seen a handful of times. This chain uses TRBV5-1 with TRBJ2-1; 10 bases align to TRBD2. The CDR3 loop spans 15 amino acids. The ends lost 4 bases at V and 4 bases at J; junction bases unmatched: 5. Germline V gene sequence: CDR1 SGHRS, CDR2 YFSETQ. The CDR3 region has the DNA TGCGCCAGCAGCATCGGACTAGCGGAGTACAATGAGCAGTTCTTC. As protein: CASSIGLAEYNEQFF.

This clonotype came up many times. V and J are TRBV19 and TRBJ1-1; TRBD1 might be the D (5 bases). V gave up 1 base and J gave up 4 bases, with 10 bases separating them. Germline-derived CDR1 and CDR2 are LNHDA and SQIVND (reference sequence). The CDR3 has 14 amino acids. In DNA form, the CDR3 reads TGTGCCAGTAGTATAGCGGGCAGGGCCACTGAAGCTTTCTTT. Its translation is CASSIAGRATEAFF.

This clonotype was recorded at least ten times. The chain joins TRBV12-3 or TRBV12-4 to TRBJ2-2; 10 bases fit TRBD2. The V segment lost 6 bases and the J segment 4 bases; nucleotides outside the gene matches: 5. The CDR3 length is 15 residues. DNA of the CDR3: TGTGCCAGCAGCCCTAGCGGGAGATCCACCGGGGAGCTGTTTTTT. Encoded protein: CASSPSGRSTGELFF.

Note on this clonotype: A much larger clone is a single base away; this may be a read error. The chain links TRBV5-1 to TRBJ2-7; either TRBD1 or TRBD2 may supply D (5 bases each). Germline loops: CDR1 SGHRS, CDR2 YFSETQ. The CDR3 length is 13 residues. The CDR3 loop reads CASRLGDDYEQYF. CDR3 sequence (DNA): TGCGCCAGCAGGTTGGGGGACGACTACGAGCAGTACTTC.

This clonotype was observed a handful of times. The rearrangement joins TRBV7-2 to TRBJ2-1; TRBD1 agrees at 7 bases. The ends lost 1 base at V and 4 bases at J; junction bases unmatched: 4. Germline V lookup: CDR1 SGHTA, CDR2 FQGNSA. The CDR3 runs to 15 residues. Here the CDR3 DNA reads TGTGCCAGCAGCTTAGATCCACAGGGGTACAATGAGCAGTTCTTC. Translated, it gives CASSLDPQGYNEQFF.

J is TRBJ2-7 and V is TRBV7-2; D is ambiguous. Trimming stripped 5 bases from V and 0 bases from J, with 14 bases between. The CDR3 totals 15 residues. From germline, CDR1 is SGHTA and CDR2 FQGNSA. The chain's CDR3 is CASSRGVVSSYEQYF. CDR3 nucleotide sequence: TGTGCCAGCAGCAGAGGTGTTGTTAGCTCCTACGAGCAGTACTTC.

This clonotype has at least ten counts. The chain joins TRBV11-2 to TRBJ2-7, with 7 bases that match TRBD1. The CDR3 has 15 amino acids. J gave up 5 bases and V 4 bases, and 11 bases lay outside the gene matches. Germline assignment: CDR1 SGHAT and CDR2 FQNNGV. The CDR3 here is CASSSGMTGQDEQYF. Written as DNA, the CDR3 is TGTGCCAGCAGCTCGGGCATGACAGGGCAGGACGAGCAGTACTTC.

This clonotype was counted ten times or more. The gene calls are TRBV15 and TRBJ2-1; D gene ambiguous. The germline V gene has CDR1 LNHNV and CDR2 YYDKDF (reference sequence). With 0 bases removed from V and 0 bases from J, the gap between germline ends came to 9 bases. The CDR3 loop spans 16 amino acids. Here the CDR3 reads CATSRDSFSSYNEQFF. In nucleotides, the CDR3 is TGTGCCACCAGCAGAGATAGCTTTAGCTCCTACAATGAGCAGTTCTTC.

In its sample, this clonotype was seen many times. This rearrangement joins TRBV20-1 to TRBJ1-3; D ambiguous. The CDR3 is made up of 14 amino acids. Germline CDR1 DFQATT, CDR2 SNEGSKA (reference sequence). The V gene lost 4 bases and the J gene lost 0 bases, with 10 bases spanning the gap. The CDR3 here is CSATPGSSGNTIYF. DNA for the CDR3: TGCAGTGCTACCCCCGGGAGCTCTGGAAACACCATATATTTT.

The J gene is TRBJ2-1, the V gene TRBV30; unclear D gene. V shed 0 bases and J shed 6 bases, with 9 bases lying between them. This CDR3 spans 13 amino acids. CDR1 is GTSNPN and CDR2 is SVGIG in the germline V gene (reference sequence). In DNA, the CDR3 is TGTGCCTGGAGTGTAGTTATCTCCAATGAGCAGTTCTTC. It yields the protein CAWSVVISNEQFF.

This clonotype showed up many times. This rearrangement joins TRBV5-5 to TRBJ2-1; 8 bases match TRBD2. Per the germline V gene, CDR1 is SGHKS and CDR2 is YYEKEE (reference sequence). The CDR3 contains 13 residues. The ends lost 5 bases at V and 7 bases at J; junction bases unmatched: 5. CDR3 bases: TGTGCCAGCAGGGGACTAGTCGGTAATGAGCAGTTCTTC. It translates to CASRGLVGNEQFF.

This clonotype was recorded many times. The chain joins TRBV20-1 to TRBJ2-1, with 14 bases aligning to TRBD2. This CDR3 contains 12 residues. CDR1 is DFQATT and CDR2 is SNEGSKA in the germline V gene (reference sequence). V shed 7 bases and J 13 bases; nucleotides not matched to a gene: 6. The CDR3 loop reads CSGGTSGRNQFF. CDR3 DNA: TGCAGTGGAGGGACTAGCGGGAGAAATCAGTTCTTC.

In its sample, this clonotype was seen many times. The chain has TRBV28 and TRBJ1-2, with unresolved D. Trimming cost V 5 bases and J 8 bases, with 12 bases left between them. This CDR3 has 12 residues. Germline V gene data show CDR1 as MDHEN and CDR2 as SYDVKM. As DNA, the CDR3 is TGTGCCAGCAGTACACATGGACGGGGCTACACCTTC. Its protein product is CASSTHGRGYTF.

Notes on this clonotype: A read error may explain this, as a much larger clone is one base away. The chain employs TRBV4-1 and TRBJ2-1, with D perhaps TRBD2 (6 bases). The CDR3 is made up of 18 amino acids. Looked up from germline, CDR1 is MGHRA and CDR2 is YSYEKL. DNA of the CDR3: TGCGCCAGCAGCCAAGATCCAATAGCGGAGAGCTCCTACAATGGGCAGTTCTTC. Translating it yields CASSQDPIAESSYNGQFF.

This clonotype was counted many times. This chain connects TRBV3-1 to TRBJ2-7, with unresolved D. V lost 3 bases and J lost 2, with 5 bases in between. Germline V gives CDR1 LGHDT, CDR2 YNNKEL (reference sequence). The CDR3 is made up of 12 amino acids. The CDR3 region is CASSQATYEQYF. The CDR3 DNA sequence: TGTGCCAGCAGCCAGGCTACCTACGAGCAGTACTTC.

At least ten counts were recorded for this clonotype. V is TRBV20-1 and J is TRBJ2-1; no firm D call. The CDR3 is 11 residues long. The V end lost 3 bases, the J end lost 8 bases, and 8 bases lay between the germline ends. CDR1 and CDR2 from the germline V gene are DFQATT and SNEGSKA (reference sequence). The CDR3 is CSASILYEQFF. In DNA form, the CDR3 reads TGCAGTGCTAGCATTCTCTATGAGCAGTTCTTC.

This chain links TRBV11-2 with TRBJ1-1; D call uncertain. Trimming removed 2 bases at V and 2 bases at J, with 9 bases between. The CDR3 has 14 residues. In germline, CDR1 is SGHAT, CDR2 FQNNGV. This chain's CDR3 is CASSLRSGNTEAFF. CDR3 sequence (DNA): TGTGCCAGCAGCTTACGGAGCGGTAACACTGAAGCTTTCTTT.

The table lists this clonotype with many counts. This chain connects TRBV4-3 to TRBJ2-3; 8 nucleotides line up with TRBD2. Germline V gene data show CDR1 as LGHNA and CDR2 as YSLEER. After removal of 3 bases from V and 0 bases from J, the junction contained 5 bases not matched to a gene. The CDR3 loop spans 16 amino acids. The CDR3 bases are TGCGCCAGCAGCCAGTATCTAGCGGGTAGCACAGATACGCAGTATTTT. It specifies CASSQYLAGSTDTQYF.

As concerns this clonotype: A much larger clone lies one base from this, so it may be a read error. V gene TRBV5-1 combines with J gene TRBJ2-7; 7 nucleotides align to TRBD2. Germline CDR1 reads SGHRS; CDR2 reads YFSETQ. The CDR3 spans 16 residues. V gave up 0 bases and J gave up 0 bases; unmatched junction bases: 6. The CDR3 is CASSLEFGGSSYEQYF. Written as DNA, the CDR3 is TGCGCCAGCAGCTTGGAATTCGGGGGGAGCTCCTACGAGCAGTACTTC.

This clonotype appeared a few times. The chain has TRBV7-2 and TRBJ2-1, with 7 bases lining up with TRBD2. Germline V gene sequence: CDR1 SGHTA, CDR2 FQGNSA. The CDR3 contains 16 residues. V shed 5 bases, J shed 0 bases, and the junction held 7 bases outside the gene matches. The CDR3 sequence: CASSRNLAASYNEQFF. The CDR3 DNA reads TGTGCCAGCAGCCGTAATCTAGCGGCCTCCTACAATGAGCAGTTCTTC. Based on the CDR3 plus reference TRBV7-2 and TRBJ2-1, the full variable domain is GAGVSQSPSNKVTEKGKDVELRCDPISGHTALYWYRQSLGQGLEFLIYFQGNSAPDKSGLPSDRFSAERTGGSVSTLTIQRTQQEDSAVYLCASSRNLAASYNEQFFGPGTRLTVL.

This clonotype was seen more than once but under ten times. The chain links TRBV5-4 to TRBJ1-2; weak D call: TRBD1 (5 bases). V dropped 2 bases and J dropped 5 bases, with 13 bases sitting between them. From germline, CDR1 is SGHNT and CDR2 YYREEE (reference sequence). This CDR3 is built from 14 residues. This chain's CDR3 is CASSLGAGYYGYTF. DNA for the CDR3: TGTGCCAGCAGCTTAGGGGCCGGGTATTATGGCTACACCTTC.

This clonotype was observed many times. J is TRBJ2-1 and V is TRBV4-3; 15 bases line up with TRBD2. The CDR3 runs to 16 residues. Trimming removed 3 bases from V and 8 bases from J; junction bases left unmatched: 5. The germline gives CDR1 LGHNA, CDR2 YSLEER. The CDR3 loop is CASSHAGTSGRYEQFF. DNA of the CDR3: TGCGCCAGCAGCCACGCCGGGACTAGCGGGAGGTATGAGCAGTTCTTC.